This passage covers 11 T cell receptor beta chains from one sample sequenced in a study of blood T cell repertoires in COVID-19. Sequencing was performed with immunoSEQ multiplex PCR; in TCRdb, only in-frame clones are kept and a portion is missing. This sample yields 200,000 to 250,000 clones, of which 75% to 90% are seen a single time; 1.2% belongs to the top ten. Material for sequencing was PBMCs or T cells enriched from blood (not recorded which). All receptors derive from a man aged 30-40 years who had recovered from COVID-19.

This chain joins TRBV3-1 (or the pseudogene TRBV3-2) and TRBJ2-5, with 8 bases matching TRBD2. Per the germline V gene, CDR1 is LGHDT and CDR2 is YNNKEL (reference sequence). The CDR3 totals 16 residues. The V gene end was trimmed by 1 base and the J gene end by 2 bases; junction bases not matched to a gene: 6. CDR3 in amino acids: CASSQVTSGLQETQYF. The DNA for the CDR3 is TGTGCCAGCAGCCAAGTCACTAGCGGTCTACAAGAGACCCAGTACTTC.

This clone was counted a single time. J is TRBJ2-3 and V is TRBV7-2, with D unresolved. V lost 5 bases and J 5 bases, leaving 17 bases between the germline ends. The CDR3 length is 15 residues. Germline assignment: CDR1 SGHTA and CDR2 FQGNSA. CDR3 DNA: TGTGCCAGCAGCCTCAGATCTTCCTCGGGAGATACGCAGTATTTT. It is translated as CASSLRSSSGDTQYF.

The chain recombines TRBV7-9 with TRBJ2-1, with 12 bases lining up with TRBD2. Germline V lookup: CDR1 SEHNR, CDR2 FQNEAQ (reference sequence). The CDR3 has 17 amino acids. The trim removed 2 bases at V and 9 bases at J, leaving 11 bases unmatched. CDR3 nucleotides: TGTGCCAGCAGCTTAAGGCTAGCGGGAGGGCAGGATTTTGAGCAGTTCTTC. Amino acids: CASSLRLAGGQDFEQFF.

The chain couples TRBV27 to TRBJ1-4, with 10 bases identical to TRBD1. Losses at the gene ends were 8 bases for V and 2 bases for J; bases not matched to a gene: 8. The CDR3 is 16 amino acids. Germline V CDR1 and CDR2: MNHEY, SMNVEV (reference sequence). CDR3 in amino acids: CASSGTGEGTNEKLFF. CDR3 bases: TGTGCCAGCTCCGGGACAGGGGAGGGGACTAATGAAAAACTGTTTTTT.

Remarks on this clone: A much larger clonotype is one base distant, so this may be a read error. The chain recombines TRBV7-2 with TRBJ2-7, with a tentative D call TRBD2 (6 bases). Deletions cut 3 bases from V and 3 bases from J, with 9 bases between. This CDR3 is 13 amino acids long. The germline V gene encodes CDR1 SGHTA and CDR2 FQGNSA. This CDR3 is CASSFSSGYEQYF. In DNA form, the CDR3 reads TGTGCCAGCAGCTTTAGTAGCGGCTACGAGCAGTACTTC.

V and J are TRBV5-1 and TRBJ1-1; 7 nucleotides align to TRBD1. V was pared by 0 bases and J by 7 bases, with 9 bases of the junction left unmatched. Germline CDR1 is SGHRS and CDR2 is YFSETQ. The CDR3 is made up of 15 amino acids. As DNA, the CDR3 is TGCGCCAGCAGCTTGGCGGCGTCGGGGACAGTTGAAGCTTTCTTT. Its translation: CASSLAASGTVEAFF.

This sequence joins TRBV5-1 and TRBJ2-1, with 9 positions matching TRBD1. After removal of 2 bases from V and 3 bases from J, the junction contained 6 bases not matched to a gene. CDR1 and CDR2 (germline): SGHRS, YFSETQ. This CDR3 is built from 16 residues. CDR3 region: CASSFSGQGYYNEQFF. DNA for the CDR3: TGCGCCAGCAGCTTTTCGGGACAGGGTTACTACAATGAGCAGTTCTTC.

CDR3 DNA sequence: TGTGCCAGCAGCCAGGCGTTGAGCGGGGGCAATCAGCCCCAGCATTTT. This encodes CASSQALSGGNQPQHF. The rearrangement links TRBV3-1 (or the pseudogene TRBV3-2) to TRBJ1-5; D is ambiguous. The CDR3 loop spans 16 amino acids. Deletions cut 3 bases from V and 2 bases from J, with 14 bases between. The germline CDR1 and CDR2 sequences are LGHDT and YNNKEL (reference sequence).

The chain carries TRBV10-3 and TRBJ2-5; a possible D gene is TRBD1 (5 bases). CDR1 and CDR2 (germline): ENHRY, SYGVKD. There are 15 residues in the CDR3. The V end lost 3 bases, the J end lost 6 bases, and 17 bases lay between the germline ends. The CDR3 loop is CAISERFRGEKTQYF. DNA for the CDR3: TGTGCCATCAGTGAAAGGTTTAGGGGCGAAAAGACCCAGTACTTC.

The chain couples TRBV2 to TRBJ1-3, with D possibly being TRBD1 (6 bases). This CDR3 contains 13 residues. Germline V gives CDR1 SNHLY, CDR2 FYNNEI. Trimming took 7 bases from V and 4 from J, leaving 11 bases between them. The CDR3 coding sequence is TGTGCCAGCACCACAGGGTTCGGAAACACCATATATTTT. Protein: CASTTGFGNTIYF.

This rearrangement joins TRBV5-1 to TRBJ2-5; D not resolved. Per germline, CDR1 SGHRS and CDR2 YFSETQ. This CDR3 is built from 16 residues. The germline V and J ends were trimmed by 0 bases and 0 bases, with 12 bases remaining between them. The CDR3 nucleotides are TGCGCCAGCAGCTTGGATGGTTGGGCCGACCAAGAGACCCAGTACTTC. It encodes CASSLDGWADQETQYF.